Each of the 15 T cell receptor beta chains below was sequenced from the same sample in a study of OX40 agonist ivuxolimab in advanced cancers. The repertoire was sequenced with immunoSEQ multiplex PCR; TCRdb's copy has only in-frame clones and lacks some. The table includes approximately 58,000 clones, about four fifths detected once. Material: CD4+ or CD8+ T cells sorted from blood, obtained in a trial of the OX40 agonist ivuxolimab. Source of these receptors: an adult with an advanced solid tumor such as melanoma, head and neck, liver or kidney cancer.

The V and J genes are TRBV7-9 and TRBJ2-7; weak D call: TRBD2 (7 bases). Germline CDR1 reads SEHNR; CDR2 reads FQNEAQ (reference sequence). V lost 5 bases, J lost 4 bases, and 15 bases lay in between. There are 14 residues in the CDR3. CDR3: CASSRGAGAYEQYF. The CDR3 bases are TGTGCCAGCAGCCGGGGGGCTGGCGCGTACGAGCAGTACTTC.

The chain carries TRBV5-6 and TRBJ1-6, with 8 positions matching TRBD1. The CDR3 has 14 residues. V lost 4 bases and J lost 8; bases outside the gene matches: 5. Germline V lookup: CDR1 SGHDT, CDR2 YYEEEE. CDR3: CASSIQGAHSPLHF. CDR3 DNA sequence: TGTGCCAGCAGCATCCAGGGGGCGCATTCACCCCTCCACTTT.

CDR3 loop: CASSTQRGEQYF. CDR3 in DNA: TGTGCCAGCAGTACCCAGCGGGGCGAGCAGTACTTC. V is TRBV28 and J is TRBJ2-7; 7 nucleotides line up with TRBD2. After removal of 5 bases from V and 6 bases from J, the junction contained 4 bases not matched to a gene. This CDR3 is built from 12 residues. In germline, CDR1 is MDHEN, CDR2 SYDVKM.

The V gene is TRBV6-6, the J gene TRBJ1-2, with 7 bases lining up with TRBD1. Germline CDR1 reads MNHNY; CDR2 reads SVGAGI (reference sequence). The CDR3 spans 13 residues. V shed 4 bases and J 6 bases; nucleotides not matched to a gene: 5. The DNA of the CDR3 is TGTGCCAGCAGTTTTCAGGGGGAGGATGGCTACACCTTC. Translated, it gives CASSFQGEDGYTF.

The V and J genes are TRBV30 and TRBJ1-6; D unclear. CDR1 is GTSNPN, CDR2 SVGIG, per germline (reference sequence). The CDR3 contains 12 residues. V was trimmed by 4 bases and J by 9 bases, leaving 10 bases between them. The CDR3 DNA follows: TGTGCCTGGAAACAGACGGGTTCACCCCTCCACTTT. Protein: CAWKQTGSPLHF.

This clone was seen a single time. J is TRBJ2-2 and V is TRBV27, with 12 bases aligning to TRBD2. Germline CDR1 MNHEY, CDR2 SMNVEV (reference sequence). This CDR3 is 15 amino acids long. The junction had 3 bases not matched to a gene; V was cut back by 5 bases and J by 5 bases. Here the CDR3 reads CASSRLAGVTGELFF. The DNA for the CDR3 is TGTGCCAGCAGTCGACTAGCGGGAGTTACCGGGGAGCTGTTTTTT.

V gene TRBV19 combines with J gene TRBJ2-5; the D gene is possibly TRBD1 (6 bases). The DNA end is more similar to TRBJ2-7, so the J call may be wrong. Germline CDR1 LNHDA, CDR2 SQIVND (reference sequence). The CDR3 extends over 15 amino acids. The chain's CDR3 is CASSPTGHGTYEQYF. The CDR3, as DNA: TGTGCCAGTAGTCCCACGGGACACGGAACCTACGAGCAGTACTTC.

The J gene is TRBJ2-5, the V gene TRBV19; D is unclear. This CDR3 comprises 13 residues. Germline-derived CDR1 and CDR2 are LNHDA and SQIVND (reference sequence). The V and J ends lost 6 bases and 2 bases respectively, with 10 bases between them. DNA of the CDR3: TGTGCCAGTAGCCTGGGGAAGCAAGAGACCCAGTACTTC. This gives the protein CASSLGKQETQYF.

V and J are TRBV5-1 and TRBJ1-5, with TRBD1 as a possible D gene (6 bases). Germline V CDR1 and CDR2: SGHRS, YFSETQ. CDR3 length: 15 amino acids. Trimming removed 0 bases from V and 6 bases from J, with 13 bases in between. The CDR3 nucleotides are TGCGCCAGCAGCTTGGCCGGGGGGGCTACTCAGCCCCAGCATTTT. Its protein product is CASSLAGGATQPQHF.

This clone was detected a few times. The chain uses TRBV6-5 and TRBJ1-6; TRBD1 matches 7 bases. This CDR3 region has 14 residues. Losses at the gene ends were 5 bases for V and 7 bases for J; bases not matched to a gene: 5. Germline assignment: CDR1 MNHEY and CDR2 SVGAGI. This CDR3 is CASSPQGMNSPLHF. CDR3 bases: TGTGCCAGCAGTCCACAGGGGATGAATTCACCCCTCCACTTT.

This clone has only one observation. The chain combines TRBV19 with TRBJ2-2; 8 bases line up with TRBD1. Trimming removed 3 bases from V and 6 bases from J; junction bases left unmatched: 6. This CDR3 is built from 15 residues. The germline V gene encodes CDR1 LNHDA and CDR2 SQIVND (reference sequence). The CDR3 is CASSMARGLSGELFF. DNA of the CDR3: TGTGCCAGTAGTATGGCCAGGGGGCTCTCCGGGGAGCTGTTTTTT.

V and J are TRBV2 and TRBJ2-1, with D possibly TRBD1 on 7 matching bases. This CDR3 has 16 amino acids. V was pared by 3 bases and J by 9 bases, with 21 bases between. Germline-derived CDR1 and CDR2 are SNHLY and FYNNEI. DNA of the CDR3: TGTGCCAGCAGTGACCCAGGGGGGTCGACGGGGAGTGAGCAGTTCTTC. Its translation is CASSDPGGSTGSEQFF.

V is TRBV28 and J is TRBJ1-5, with no clear D. The CDR3 length is 16 residues. Germline V CDR1 and CDR2: MDHEN, SYDVKM. The ends were cut back, 5 bases at V and 7 bases at J, with 21 bases in the middle. CDR3 region: CASSPAGILAGQPQHF. In DNA, the CDR3 is TGTGCCAGCAGTCCCGCCGGTATATTAGCGGGGCAGCCCCAGCATTTT.

The rearrangement uses TRBV18 and TRBJ1-4; 8 bases match TRBD1. The germline CDR1 and CDR2 sequences are KGHSH and LQKENI. Germline trimming cut 3 bases from V and 7 bases from J; bases unmatched to any gene: 10. The CDR3 totals 16 residues. The CDR3 loop is CASSPSQGGLAEKLFF. DNA of the CDR3: TGTGCCAGCTCACCCTCACAGGGGGGGCTGGCTGAAAAACTGTTTTTT.

The CDR3 DNA sequence: TGTGCCAGCAGTCGACAGGGGGCCGGGAACACTGAAGCTTTCTTT. Protein sequence: CASSRQGAGNTEAFF. The V gene is TRBV2, the J gene TRBJ1-1, with 10 bases lining up with TRBD1. The CDR3 extends over 15 amino acids. Germline CDR1 is SNHLY and CDR2 is FYNNEI. V was clipped by 5 bases and J by 1 base; unmatched bases: 4. Drawing the rest from reference TRBV2 and TRBJ1-1, the complete variable domain is EPEVTQTPSHQVTQMGQEVILRCVPISNHLYFYWYRQILGQKVEFLVSFYNNEISEKSEIFDDQFSVERPDGSNFTLKIRSTKLEDSAMYFCASSRQGAGNTEAFFGQGTRLTVV.